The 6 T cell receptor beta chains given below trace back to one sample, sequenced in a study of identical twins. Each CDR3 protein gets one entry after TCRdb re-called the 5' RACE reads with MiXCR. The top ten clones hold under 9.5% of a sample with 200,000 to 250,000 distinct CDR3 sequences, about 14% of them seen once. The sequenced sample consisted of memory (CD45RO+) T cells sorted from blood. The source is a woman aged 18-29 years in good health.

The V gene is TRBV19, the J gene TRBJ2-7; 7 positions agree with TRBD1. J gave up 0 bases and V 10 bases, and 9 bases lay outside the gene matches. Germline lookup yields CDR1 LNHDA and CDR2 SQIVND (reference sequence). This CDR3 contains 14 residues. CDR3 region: CATARQGYSYEQYF. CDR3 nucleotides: TGTGCCACCGCGAGACAGGGCTACTCCTACGAGCAGTACTTC.

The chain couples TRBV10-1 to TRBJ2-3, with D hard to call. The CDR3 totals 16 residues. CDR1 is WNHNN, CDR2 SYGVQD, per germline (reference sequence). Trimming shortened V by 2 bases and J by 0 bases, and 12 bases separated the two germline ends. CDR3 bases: TGCGCCAGCAGTGAGGACTTACTCCATAGCACAGATACGCAGTATTTT. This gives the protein CASSEDLLHSTDTQYF.

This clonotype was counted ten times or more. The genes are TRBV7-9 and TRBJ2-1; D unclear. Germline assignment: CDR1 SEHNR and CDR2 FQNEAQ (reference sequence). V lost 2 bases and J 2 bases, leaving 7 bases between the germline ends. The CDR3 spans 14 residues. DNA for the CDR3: TGTGCCAGCAGCTTATTAGAGGCCTACAATGAGCAGTTCTTC. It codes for CASSLLEAYNEQFF.

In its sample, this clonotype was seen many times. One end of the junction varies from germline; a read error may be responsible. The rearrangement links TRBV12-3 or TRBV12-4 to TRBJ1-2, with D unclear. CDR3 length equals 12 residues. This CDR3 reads CASSLGSSGHTF. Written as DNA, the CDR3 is TGTGCCAGCAGTTTGGGGAGTAGTGGCCACACCTTC.

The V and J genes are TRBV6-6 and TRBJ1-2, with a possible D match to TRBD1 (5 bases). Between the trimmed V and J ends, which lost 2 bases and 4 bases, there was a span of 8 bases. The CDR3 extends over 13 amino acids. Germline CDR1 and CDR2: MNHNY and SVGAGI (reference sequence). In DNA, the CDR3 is TGTGCCAGCAGTTACACAGGATCCTATGGCTACACCTTC. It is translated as CASSYTGSYGYTF.

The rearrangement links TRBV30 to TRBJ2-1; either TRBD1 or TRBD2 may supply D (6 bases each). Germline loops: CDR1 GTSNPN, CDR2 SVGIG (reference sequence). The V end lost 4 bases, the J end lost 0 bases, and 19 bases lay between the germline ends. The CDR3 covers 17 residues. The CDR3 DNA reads TGTGCCTGGACCCGGGGGCCACACAGGGTCTCCTACAATGAGCAGTTCTTC. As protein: CAWTRGPHRVSYNEQFF.